This TCR beta chain emerged from a study of Graves' ophthalmopathy and Graves' hyperthyroidism. Study-level results: Ophthalmopathy progression predictions by the model showed roughly 75% specificity and over 60% sensitivity.

About this clonotype: Its specificity is unknown.

The V segment lost 3 bases and the J segment 4 bases; nucleotides outside the gene matches: 5. The CDR3 spans 14 residues. Germline assignment: CDR1 ENHRY and CDR2 SYGVKD. Amplification of the TCR beta CDR3 regions used RNA transcripts (as template). HTBI primers were employed in first-round RT-PCR, then a second-round multiplex PCR followed. TCRdb re-called the multiplex PCR reads through MiXCR, storing one row per CDR3 protein. The sample has 200,000 to 250,000 distinct CDR3 sequences, about 46% seen once. This sequence originates from an adult man with Graves' ophthalmopathy. Sequenced input: peripheral blood. The J gene is TRBJ1-1, the V gene TRBV10-3; TRBD1 matches 7 bases. CDR3 amino acids: CAISDLGQTTEAFF. CDR3 sequence (DNA): TGTGCCATCAGTGATCTGGGACAGACCACTGAAGCTTTCTTT.